This T cell receptor beta chain was sequenced during a study of T cell changes during pregnancy in multiple sclerosis. Profiled with immunoSEQ multiplex PCR; TCRdb holds only in-frame clones, not every one. The sample contains over 70,000 clones, 85% to 95% of which appear only once. The germline V and J ends were trimmed by 9 bases and 2 bases, with 11 bases remaining between them. Per germline, CDR1 MDHEN and CDR2 SYDVKM. The CDR3 runs 13 residues. The gene calls are TRBV28 and TRBJ1-5; D perhaps matches TRBD1 (5 bases). This sample comprised peripheral blood, obtained in the first trimester of pregnancy. The sequence was obtained from a female donor in good health, enrolled as a control in a pregnancy study. The CDR3 DNA reads TGTGCCAGTTTTGACAGAGGCAATCAGCCCCAGCATTTT. Amino acids: CASFDRGNQPQHF.